These 8 T cell receptor beta chains were all obtained from the same sample, sequenced in a study of T cell changes during pregnancy in multiple sclerosis. Here immunoSEQ multiplex PCR was the method, and the copy in TCRdb shows in-frame clones only, minus some. The sample shows tens of thousands of clones, over 90% of them seen only once. The source material was peripheral blood, sampled in the third trimester of pregnancy. The receptors come from a female donor with multiple sclerosis, enrolled in a pregnancy study.

This rearrangement joins TRBV5-1 to TRBJ2-1; TRBD2 matches at 14 bases. This CDR3 spans 17 amino acids. Unmatched junction bases numbered 3, after V lost 4 bases and J lost 0 bases. Germline V gene data show CDR1 as SGHRS and CDR2 as YFSETQ. The CDR3 sequence is CASSPGLAGDSYNEQFF. The CDR3 nucleotides are TGCGCCAGCAGCCCGGGACTAGCGGGGGACTCCTACAATGAGCAGTTCTTC.

This clone appeared a single time. V and J are TRBV19 and TRBJ2-7, with 9 bases matching TRBD1. Germline CDR1 is LNHDA and CDR2 is SQIVND (reference sequence). V shed 5 bases and J 3 bases; nucleotides not matched to a gene: 5. This CDR3 contains 14 residues. The CDR3 DNA reads as TGTGCCAGTAGTCCTCGGACAGGGGACTACGAGCAGTACTTC. Its protein product is CASSPRTGDYEQYF.

The V gene is TRBV11-2, the J gene TRBJ2-5; possible D gene TRBD1, 7 bases. The CDR3 loop spans 14 amino acids. Looked up from germline, CDR1 is SGHAT and CDR2 is FQNNGV. V lost 3 bases and J lost 5, with 13 bases in between. The CDR3 is CASSFAGGPETQYF. The CDR3 nucleotides are TGTGCCAGCAGCTTTGCAGGGGGGCCGGAGACCCAGTACTTC. The entire variable domain, with the rest obtained from reference TRBV11-2 and TRBJ2-5, is as follows: EAGVAQSPRYKIIEKRQSVAFWCNPISGHATLYWYQQILGQGPKLLIQFQNNGVVDDSQLPKDRFSAERLKGVDSTLKIQPAKLEDSAVYLCASSFAGGPETQYFGPGTRLLVL.

This rearrangement joins TRBV27 to TRBJ2-3; 9 positions agree with TRBD2. V lost 2 bases and J lost 5; bases outside the gene matches: 2. The CDR3 sequence is 14 residues long. The germline V gene encodes CDR1 MNHEY and CDR2 SMNVEV (reference sequence). The CDR3, as DNA: TGTGCCAGCAGTTTAAGCGGGAGGATAGATACGCAGTATTTT. This gives the protein CASSLSGRIDTQYF.

The rearrangement joins TRBV6-5 to TRBJ1-3; 9 bases map to TRBD1. The V gene's germline CDR1 is MNHEY and CDR2 SVGAGI. The CDR3 totals 13 residues. The V and J ends lost 8 bases and 3 bases, in that order; junction bases with no gene match: 2. CDR3 loop: CASGDRVGNTIYF. CDR3 nucleotides: TGTGCCAGCGGGGACAGGGTTGGAAACACCATATATTTT.

J is TRBJ1-2 and V is TRBV30; unclear D gene. The V end was cut by 4 bases, the J end by 4 bases, with 13 bases between. This CDR3 has 13 amino acids. Germline V gene sequence: CDR1 GTSNPN, CDR2 SVGIG (reference sequence). The CDR3 DNA is TGTGCCTGGATATCTACGCGCGTCTATGGCTACACCTTC. Translating it yields CAWISTRVYGYTF.

The chain links TRBV18 to TRBJ2-5; possible D gene TRBD2, 5 bases. The V end lost 3 bases, the J end lost 5 bases, and 22 bases lay between the germline ends. CDR1 is KGHSH, CDR2 LQKENI, per germline. The CDR3 length is 17 residues. In DNA, the CDR3 is TGTGCCAGCTCACCCCTGACGGGGTCAACCTCCGGGGAGACCCAGTACTTC. It specifies CASSPLTGSTSGETQYF. Looking up the rest from reference TRBV18 and TRBJ2-5 gives the full variable domain: NAGVMQNPRHLVRRRGQEARLRCSPMKGHSHVYWYRQLPEEGLKFMVYLQKENIIDESGMPKERFSAEFPKEGPSILRIQQVVRGDSAAYFCASSPLTGSTSGETQYFGPGTRLLVL.

The CDR3 protein is CASSLEFGVQPQHF. The CDR3 nucleotides read TGTGCCAGCAGCTTGGAATTCGGGGTTCAGCCCCAGCATTTT. The rearrangement uses TRBV5-5 and TRBJ1-5; D ambiguous. The V gene's germline CDR1 is SGHKS and CDR2 YYEKEE (reference sequence). V was cut by 0 bases and J by 6 bases, with 10 bases left in between. This CDR3 spans 14 amino acids.